The clone carrying this TCR beta chain was seen only once. The sample's treatment: preoperative locoregional IRX-2 cytokine immunotherapy. Patients received preoperative, locoregional IRX-2 cytokine immunotherapy in a phase Ib study. This record comes from a study of preoperative IRX-2 immunotherapy in early breast cancer. TCRdb keeps only in-frame clones here, not all; method: immunoSEQ multiplex PCR. Here the sample spans some 340 clones, over 80% being singletons. This material consisted of tumor tissue, taken before IRX-2 immunotherapy. The sequence was obtained from a human donor with breast cancer.

CDR3 nucleotides: TGCGCCAGCAGCGCAAACCCCACGGGGGGACAGGCTAACTATGGCTACACCTTC. Translated, it gives CASSANPTGGQANYGYTF. The chain has TRBV5-1 and TRBJ1-2; 8 bases line up with TRBD1. V was clipped by 4 bases and J by 0 bases; unmatched bases: 14. This CDR3 spans 18 amino acids. The germline CDR1 and CDR2 sequences are SGHRS and YFSETQ.